Listed here are 10 T cell receptor beta chains from one sample, sequenced in a study of breast tumors, draining lymph nodes, adjacent tissues. The lymph nodes were axillary draining lymph nodes from breast cancer patients. In TCRdb, the multiplex PCR reads were re-called with MiXCR into one record per CDR3 protein. The sample yields about 220,000 distinct CDR3 sequences, under 40% seen once. The material sequenced was axillary lymph node tissue. The receptor source for this set is a female donor with breast cancer. Some clones in this sample may be carry-over from other donors' samples.

This clonotype was seen repeatedly, ten times or more. The chain couples TRBV19 to TRBJ1-5, with a weak D call TRBD1 (5 bases). The CDR3 is 15 amino acids. V gave up 4 bases and J gave up 7 bases, with 17 bases separating them. Germline CDR1 and CDR2: LNHDA and SQIVND (reference sequence). CDR3 loop: CASSTGGGLVQPQHF. Here the CDR3 DNA reads TGTGCCAGTAGTACCGGCGGGGGGTTGGTCCAGCCCCAGCATTTT.

This clonotype showed up just a few times. At one boundary the junction diverges from the germline segment, which might be a read error. The chain carries TRBV7-3 and TRBJ2-1; no clear D gene. Germline V gives CDR1 SGHTA, CDR2 FQGTGA. The CDR3 contains 11 residues. In DNA, the CDR3 is TGTGCCGGCAGCTTGAGTCAGGAGCAGTTCTTC. Its protein product is CAGSLSQEQFF.

The CDR3 protein is CASSLGAPGQGTDTQYF. CDR3 coding DNA: TGTGCCAGCAGCTTGGGGGCCCCGGGACAGGGCACAGATACGCAGTATTTT. The chain employs TRBV5-6 and TRBJ2-3, with TRBD1 matching over 8 bases. The V gene end was trimmed by 0 bases and the J gene end by 1 base; junction bases not matched to a gene: 7. The CDR3 is made up of 17 amino acids. Germline V lookup: CDR1 SGHDT, CDR2 YYEEEE.

This chain connects TRBV12-3 or TRBV12-4 to TRBJ2-5; no clear D gene. Trimming pared 3 bases from V and 7 bases from J, leaving 3 bases between. The CDR3 consists of 10 residues. CDR3 protein: CASSLGTQYF. The CDR3, as DNA: TGTGCCAGCAGTTTGGGGACCCAGTACTTC.

This clonotype was seen many times. This chain uses TRBV2 with TRBJ1-2; D remains unclear. Germline CDR1 reads SNHLY; CDR2 reads FYNNEI. This CDR3 is built from 12 residues. Between the trimmed V and J ends, which lost 6 bases and 8 bases, there was a span of 13 bases. The CDR3 DNA reads TGTGCCAGCAGAGAGAGGGTCAGAGGCTACACCTTC. The encoded protein is CASRERVRGYTF. The full variable domain, completed using reference TRBV2 and TRBJ1-2, is EPEVTQTPSHQVTQMGQEVILRCVPISNHLYFYWYRQILGQKVEFLVSFYNNEISEKSEIFDDQFSVERPDGSNFTLKIRSTKLEDSAMYFCASRERVRGYTFGSGTRLTVV.

This clonotype came up many times. The chain combines TRBV5-6 with TRBJ2-7; tentatively, D is TRBD1 or TRBD2 (5 bases each). The V end lost 3 bases, the J end lost 2 bases, and 15 bases lay between the germline ends. The CDR3 sequence is 15 residues long. Germline V gene lookup returns CDR1 SGHDT and CDR2 YYEEEE. The CDR3 sequence: CASSYWGPTTYEQYF. The CDR3 region has the DNA TGTGCCAGCAGCTACTGGGGACCGACTACCTACGAGCAGTACTTC.

On this clonotype itself: A much larger clone lies a single base off, so this may be a read error. The chain is built from TRBV4-1 and TRBJ2-3; D is perhaps TRBD1 (7 bases). Germline values: CDR1 MGHRA, CDR2 YSYEKL. CDR3 length equals 14 residues. CDR3 sequence: CASKPMGGTDTRYF. The CDR3 nucleotides are TGCGCCAGCAAACCGATGGGCGGGACAGATACGCGGTATTTT.

This clonotype was counted ten times or more. At one end the junction does not follow the germline gene, possibly because of a read error. This rearrangement joins TRBV19 to TRBJ1-2; TRBD1 agrees at 8 bases. Germline assignment: CDR1 LNHDA and CDR2 SQIVND (reference sequence). The CDR3 loop spans 16 amino acids. The CDR3 is CASSIGGNRGLSGYTF. CDR3 DNA sequence: TGTGCCAGTAGCATAGGGGGGAACAGGGGGTTATCAGGCTACACCTTC.

In regard to this clonotype: A much larger clone lies one base from this, so it may be a read error. The chain links TRBV11-2 to TRBJ2-7; D is possibly TRBD2 (5 bases). The CDR3 extends over 15 amino acids. From germline, CDR1 is SGHAT and CDR2 FQNNGV. The CDR3 is CASTPSGGFHYGQYF. DNA for the CDR3: TGTGCCAGCACCCCCTCAGGAGGATTCCACTACGGGCAGTACTTC.

The rearrangement links TRBV2 to TRBJ1-2, with D hard to call. This CDR3 comprises 15 residues. The V end lost 5 bases, the J end lost 8 bases, and 21 bases lay between the germline ends. Germline CDR1 SNHLY, CDR2 FYNNEI. In DNA form, the CDR3 reads TGTGCCAGCAGTCTAGCCGGTAGTGAGGGCAACGGCTACACCTTC. Its protein product is CASSLAGSEGNGYTF. Variable domain in full (rest from reference TRBV2 and TRBJ1-2): EPEVTQTPSHQVTQMGQEVILRCVPISNHLYFYWYRQILGQKVEFLVSFYNNEISEKSEIFDDQFSVERPDGSNFTLKIRSTKLEDSAMYFCASSLAGSEGNGYTFGSGTRLTVV.